A selection of T cell receptor beta chains follows, all from one sample in a study of cytomegalovirus exposure and HLA in healthy donors. Produced via immunoSEQ multiplex PCR; TCRdb's table is partial and in-frame only. Of 150,000 to 200,000 clones listed, almost 80% are singletons. Sequenced sample: PBMCs. The receptors were sampled from a man aged 50 to 60 in good health and CMV-seropositive. Both conserved end residues are part of each CDR3. D genes are given only for firm matches.

V	J	D	length	CDR3
TRBV2	TRBJ2-3	TRBD2	16	CASSELGGGGTDTQYF
TRBV5-4	TRBJ2-3	TRBD2	16	CASNGLAGGSTDTQYF
TRBV19	TRBJ1-5	NA	16	CASQHTGVTGNQPQHF
TRBV28	TRBJ1-1	TRBD1	11	CASRDRYEAFF
TRBV4-2	TRBJ1-4	TRBD1	15	CASSQAGTGNEKLFF
TRBV9	TRBJ1-1	NA	13	CASSVLLNTEAFF
TRBV11-2	TRBJ2-5	NA	12	CASSFRGETQYF
TRBV6-5	TRBJ1-1	TRBD1	14	CASTRTGTNTEAFF
TRBV2	TRBJ2-5	TRBD2	15	CASSELRGAGETQYF
TRBV11-3	TRBJ1-3	TRBD1	15	CASSPRTGPGNTIYF
TRBV5-1	TRBJ2-7	TRBD2	15	CASSLDLAGGNEQYF
TRBV5-1	TRBJ2-1	TRBD2	16	CASSLGLAGVDNEQFF
TRBV18	TRBJ1-4	NA	13	CASSSGLNEKLFF
TRBV5-6	TRBJ1-6	NA	16	CASSLLGAALGSPLHF
TRBV29-1	NA	TRBD1	14	CSVAVGTGGYEQYF
TRBV19	TRBJ1-1	TRBD1	15	CASTLSQGRNTEAFF
TRBV23-1	TRBJ2-7	NA	15	CASRPGHGFPYEQYF
TRBV6-1	TRBJ1-6	NA	16	CASSETGSRNSSPLHF
TRBV7-8	TRBJ1-5	TRBD1	18	CASSTGQGTAYSNQPQHF
TRBV7-2	TRBJ2-5	TRBD2	16	CASSSRLGRGRETQYF
TRBV6-6	TRBJ2-2	TRBD1	12	CASSPDRSYPFF
TRBV6-1	TRBJ2-7	TRBD1	16	CASSGNYRDRSYEQYF
TRBV11-2	TRBJ1-4	TRBD1	16	CASSLSGTGGVEKLFF
TRBV28	TRBJ2-5	NA	13	CASSFRTAETQYF
TRBV10-1	TRBJ2-2	TRBD1	14	CASRDRVWAGELFF
TRBV11-3	TRBJ2-2	TRBD1	16	CASSLDPGGFAGELFF
TRBV7-2	TRBJ1-2	NA	16	CASSSLGGRSNYGYTF
TRBV6-5	TRBJ1-6	NA	15	CASNPRGSSNSPLHF
TRBV7-9	TRBJ1-4	TRBD1	15	CASSLAGTANEKLFF
TRBV5-1	TRBJ2-3	TRBD2	15	CASSSGGGETDTQYF
TRBV7-2	TRBJ2-7	NA	12	CASSHSGYEQYF
TRBV2	TRBJ2-2	TRBD2	16	CASSRRLAGDTGELFF
TRBV19	TRBJ2-1	TRBD2	14	CASSISLGGDEQFF
TRBV4-1	TRBJ2-5	TRBD2	16	CASSLLLAGGPETQYF
TRBV6-4	TRBJ2-7	TRBD2	14	CASSATSGAYEQYF
TRBV6-6	TRBJ1-3	NA	16	CASTIGGVRSGNTIYF
TRBV4-1	TRBJ1-3	TRBD1	18	CASSQLPTGQGSGNTIYF
TRBV19	TRBJ1-6	NA	14	CASSMGLYNSPLHF
TRBV5-8	TRBJ2-2	NA	15	CASSRLLLNTGELFF
TRBV19	TRBJ1-5	NA	13	CASSISLRQPQHF
TRBV28	TRBJ1-2	NA	12	CASSSGYRGYTF
TRBV5-4	TRBJ1-2	TRBD1	18	CASSRSGQGARGNYGYTF
TRBV7-9	TRBJ1-2	NA	14	CASSLVGQTYGYTF
TRBV5-4	TRBJ1-2	TRBD1	14	CASSLKITGDGYTF
TRBV5-4	TRBJ1-2	NA	14	CASSLRQAPTGYTF
TRBV4-1	TRBJ2-3	TRBD2	16	CASSQDPSGGSDTQYF
TRBV7-9	TRBJ1-1	TRBD1	14	CASSDRQGATEAFF
TRBV28	TRBJ1-2	TRBD1	14	CATRRTGVRSGYTF
TRBV7-9	TRBJ2-3	NA	13	CASSPGSADTQYF
TRBV5-6	TRBJ1-6	NA	16	CASSFLRSSYNSPLHF